A selection of T cell receptor beta chains follows, all from one sample in a study of cytomegalovirus exposure and HLA in healthy donors. The method was immunoSEQ multiplex PCR; TCRdb's version includes in-frame clones alone and lacks a portion of them. The table records some 74,000 clones, roughly 75% of them present only once. Sequenced sample: PBMCs. These receptors were taken from a male donor in good health and CMV-seronegative. CDR3s include the opening cysteine and the closing phenylalanine or tryptophan. D genes are given only for firm matches. Only some rows state a clone size, as once, few, many or a class for expanded clones.

clone_size: NA
j_call: TRBJ2-3
v_call: TRBV2
d_call: NA
cdr3_aa: CASSLRQGTDTQYF
cdr3_nt: TGTGCCAGCAGTTTGCGACAGGGCACAGATACGCAGTATTTT

clone_size: few
j_call: TRBJ2-3
v_call: TRBV5-6
d_call: NA
cdr3_aa: CASSFANTDTQYF
cdr3_nt: TGTGCCAGCAGCTTTGCTAACACAGATACGCAGTATTTT

clone_size: few
j_call: TRBJ2-5
v_call: TRBV7-6
d_call: TRBD2
cdr3_aa: CASSLVLAGEGETQYF
cdr3_nt: TGTGCCAGCAGCTTAGTACTAGCGGGAGAGGGAGAGACCCAGTACTTC

clone_size: few
j_call: TRBJ1-4
v_call: TRBV7-9
d_call: NA
cdr3_aa: CASSPDGGGEKLFF
cdr3_nt: TGTGCCAGCAGTCCAGATGGGGGAGGTGAAAAACTGTTTTTT

clone_size: NA
j_call: TRBJ2-1
v_call: TRBV25-1
d_call: NA
cdr3_aa: CASSEEARLNEQFF
cdr3_nt: TGTGCCAGCAGTGAAGAGGCACGTTTAAATGAGCAGTTCTTC

clone_size: NA
j_call: TRBJ2-1
v_call: TRBV5-6
d_call: TRBD2
cdr3_aa: CASSLPGGLYNEQFF
cdr3_nt: TGTGCCAGCAGCTTGCCGGGGGGGCTCTACAATGAGCAGTTCTTC

clone_size: NA
j_call: TRBJ2-1
v_call: TRBV9
d_call: TRBD2
cdr3_aa: CASSKGTSGSIEQFF
cdr3_nt: TGTGCCAGCAGCAAAGGGACTAGCGGGAGCATTGAGCAGTTCTTC

clone_size: NA
j_call: TRBJ1-1
v_call: TRBV28
d_call: TRBD1
cdr3_aa: CASSFGQGAGDTEAFF
cdr3_nt: TGTGCCAGCAGTTTTGGACAGGGGGCTGGTGACACTGAAGCTTTCTTT

clone_size: few
j_call: TRBJ1-2
v_call: TRBV6-1
d_call: NA
cdr3_aa: CASSDNLFNGYTF
cdr3_nt: TGTGCCAGCAGCGACAATTTATTCAATGGCTACACCTTC

clone_size: NA
j_call: TRBJ1-5
v_call: TRBV6-6
d_call: TRBD1
cdr3_aa: CASSRDRAPNQPQHF
cdr3_nt: TGTGCCAGCAGCCGGGACAGGGCGCCCAATCAGCCCCAGCATTTT

clone_size: NA
j_call: TRBJ1-2
v_call: TRBV28
d_call: TRBD1
cdr3_aa: CASSLRDRSLGGYTF
cdr3_nt: TGTGCCAGCAGTTTAAGGGACAGGTCCCTAGGCGGCTACACCTTC

clone_size: NA
j_call: TRBJ2-5
v_call: TRBV5-1
d_call: TRBD1
cdr3_aa: CASSQIGQAAQETQYF
cdr3_nt: TGCGCCAGCAGCCAAATTGGACAGGCGGCCCAAGAGACCCAGTACTTC

clone_size: NA
j_call: TRBJ2-7
v_call: TRBV29-1
d_call: NA
cdr3_aa: CSVGSLAYEQYF
cdr3_nt: TGCAGCGTTGGCTCCTTAGCCTACGAGCAGTACTTC

clone_size: NA
j_call: TRBJ1-6
v_call: TRBV14
d_call: NA
cdr3_aa: CASSHRGSSPLHF
cdr3_nt: TGTGCCAGCAGCCATCGGGGATCTTCACCCCTCCACTTT

clone_size: NA
j_call: TRBJ2-7
v_call: TRBV28
d_call: TRBD1
cdr3_aa: CASSLYRGTYEQYF
cdr3_nt: TGTGCCAGCAGTTTATACAGGGGCACCTACGAGCAGTACTTC

clone_size: NA
j_call: TRBJ1-1
v_call: TRBV27
d_call: TRBD1
cdr3_aa: CASSFDRVTEAFF
cdr3_nt: TGTGCCAGCAGCTTCGACAGGGTTACTGAAGCTTTCTTT

clone_size: NA
j_call: TRBJ2-5
v_call: TRBV11-1
d_call: TRBD2
cdr3_aa: CASSLSTSGETQYF
cdr3_nt: TGTGCCAGCAGCCTATCGACTAGCGGAGAGACCCAGTACTTC

clone_size: few
j_call: TRBJ1-4
v_call: TRBV19
d_call: NA
cdr3_aa: CASSLTGGFNEKLFF
cdr3_nt: TGTGCCAGTAGTCTAACCGGAGGATTTAATGAAAAACTGTTTTTT

clone_size: NA
j_call: TRBJ2-1
v_call: TRBV15
d_call: TRBD2
cdr3_aa: CATRRPGLAGGPYNEQFF
cdr3_nt: TGTGCCACCAGAAGACCGGGACTAGCGGGAGGGCCGTACAATGAGCAGTTCTTC

clone_size: NA
j_call: TRBJ2-1
v_call: TRBV30
d_call: NA
cdr3_aa: CAYTDIYNEQFF
cdr3_nt: TGTGCCTACACCGACATTTACAATGAGCAGTTCTTC

clone_size: NA
j_call: TRBJ2-6
v_call: TRBV18
d_call: NA
cdr3_aa: CASSPWEAGANVLPF
cdr3_nt: TGTGCCAGCTCTCCTTGGGAAGCTGGGGCCAACGTCCTGCCTTTC

clone_size: NA
j_call: TRBJ2-7
v_call: TRBV2
d_call: TRBD1
cdr3_aa: CASSPTPTGVVVSYEQYF
cdr3_nt: TGTGCCAGCAGTCCGACCCCAACAGGGGTGGTGGTATCGTACGAGCAGTACTTC

clone_size: NA
j_call: TRBJ2-5
v_call: TRBV20-1
d_call: NA
cdr3_aa: CSATPPFPQYF
cdr3_nt: TGCAGTGCTACTCCTCCGTTCCCCCAGTACTTC

clone_size: NA
j_call: TRBJ1-1
v_call: TRBV5-1
d_call: TRBD1
cdr3_aa: CASSPGQGFTEAFF
cdr3_nt: TGCGCCAGCAGCCCTGGACAGGGATTCACTGAAGCTTTCTTT

clone_size: NA
j_call: TRBJ2-7
v_call: TRBV7-8
d_call: TRBD1
cdr3_aa: CASSRQGTYEQYF
cdr3_nt: TGTGCCAGCAGCAGACAGGGAACCTACGAGCAGTACTTC

clone_size: NA
j_call: TRBJ1-6
v_call: TRBV4-1
d_call: NA
cdr3_aa: CASSQGGTLYSPLHF
cdr3_nt: TGCGCCAGCAGCCAAGGGGGGACACTCTATTCACCCCTCCACTTT

clone_size: few
j_call: TRBJ2-7
v_call: TRBV6-6
d_call: NA
cdr3_aa: CASSYSRRRSEQYF
cdr3_nt: TGTGCCAGCAGTTACTCGCGAAGGCGGTCCGAGCAGTACTTC

clone_size: NA
j_call: TRBJ1-2
v_call: TRBV28
d_call: NA
cdr3_aa: CASSLPAQGYTF
cdr3_nt: TGTGCCAGCAGTTTACCTGCCCAGGGCTACACCTTC

clone_size: NA
j_call: TRBJ2-3
v_call: TRBV28
d_call: TRBD1
cdr3_aa: CASSLLGTVETDTQYF
cdr3_nt: TGTGCCAGCAGTTTATTAGGGACAGTGGAAACAGATACGCAGTATTTT

clone_size: NA
j_call: TRBJ1-1
v_call: TRBV6-5
d_call: NA
cdr3_aa: CASILTEIAEAFF
cdr3_nt: TGTGCCAGCATCTTGACTGAAATCGCTGAAGCTTTCTTT

clone_size: NA
j_call: TRBJ2-1
v_call: TRBV7-8
d_call: NA
cdr3_aa: CASSWRQALHEQFF
cdr3_nt: TGTGCCAGCAGCTGGAGACAGGCTCTTCATGAGCAGTTCTTC

clone_size: NA
j_call: TRBJ2-7
v_call: TRBV6-5
d_call: NA
cdr3_aa: CASSSWYEQYF
cdr3_nt: TGTGCCAGCAGTTCATGGTACGAGCAGTACTTC

clone_size: once
j_call: TRBJ2-7
v_call: TRBV30
d_call: TRBD1
cdr3_aa: CAWGQGVNEQYF
cdr3_nt: TGTGCCTGGGGGCAGGGGGTGAACGAGCAGTACTTC

clone_size: NA
j_call: TRBJ2-7
v_call: TRBV5-5
d_call: NA
cdr3_aa: CASSLSIAGVTYEQYF
cdr3_nt: TGTGCCAGCAGCTTGTCCATCGCAGGGGTTACCTACGAGCAGTACTTC

clone_size: few
j_call: TRBJ2-3
v_call: TRBV7-9
d_call: NA
cdr3_aa: CASSTIQGTDTQYF
cdr3_nt: TGTGCCAGCAGCACAATACAGGGTACAGATACGCAGTATTTT

clone_size: NA
j_call: TRBJ1-2
v_call: TRBV12-5
d_call: NA
cdr3_aa: CASGVWDKRYTF
cdr3_nt: TGTGCTAGTGGTGTGTGGGACAAACGGTACACCTTC

clone_size: NA
j_call: TRBJ1-6
v_call: TRBV19
d_call: TRBD1
cdr3_aa: CASSLATYRVGQGGSPLHF
cdr3_nt: TGTGCCAGTAGTCTTGCTACTTACCGAGTGGGACAGGGGGGTTCACCCCTCCACTTT

clone_size: NA
j_call: TRBJ1-1
v_call: TRBV6-1
d_call: TRBD1
cdr3_aa: CASSYHLTGSEAFF
cdr3_nt: TGTGCCAGCAGCTACCACCTGACAGGGTCTGAAGCTTTCTTT

clone_size: NA
j_call: TRBJ2-1
v_call: TRBV5-6
d_call: NA
cdr3_aa: CASSRKGVQDEQFF
cdr3_nt: TGTGCCAGCAGCCGGAAAGGGGTCCAAGATGAGCAGTTCTTC

clone_size: once
j_call: TRBJ2-6
v_call: TRBV7-9
d_call: NA
cdr3_aa: CASSRTTFSGANVLTF
cdr3_nt: TGTGCCAGCAGCCGGACAACTTTCTCTGGGGCCAACGTCCTGACTTTC

clone_size: NA
j_call: TRBJ2-1
v_call: TRBV11-2
d_call: NA
cdr3_aa: CASSKEAGTYNEQFF
cdr3_nt: TGTGCCAGCAGCAAGGAAGCCGGGACCTACAATGAGCAGTTCTTC